This TCR beta chain is drawn from a study of T cell responses to AZD1222 COVID-19 vaccine. Comments on this clone: Its antigen remains unidentified.

The CDR3 has 15 amino acids. Germline CDR1 SGHTA, CDR2 FQGNSA. Trimming removed 7 bases from V and 3 bases from J; junction bases left unmatched: 6. Study-level findings and limits: Regions left unmutated in variants are reportedly the target of nearly half of spike-specific TCRs. It was only a handful of AZD1222 recipients who were seropositive at baseline. It should be noted that donors were predominantly white British and more often female, and clonal diversity was possibly underestimated.

The repertoire was sequenced with immunoSEQ multiplex PCR; TCRdb's copy has only in-frame clones and lacks some. Counted here are about 63,000 clones, 65% to 90% occurring once; the ten biggest clones make up approximately 18%. V and J are TRBV7-2 and TRBJ2-2; TRBD1 matches 9 bases. Here the sequenced sample was peripheral blood, taken on day 0 of AZD1222 vaccination. This receptor was obtained from an adult in good health. DNA for the CDR3: TGTGCCAGCAACGCCGGGACAGGGCACACCGGGGAGCTGTTTTTT. This encodes CASNAGTGHTGELFF.